This T cell receptor (beta chain) was sequenced in a study of spatial heterogeneity in lung cancer. Across the whole study: More than eight raw reads, on average, carried each unique TCR and UMI combination.

This clonotype ranks as medium-sized. Its target is not known. Specified time point: sample taken at primary tumor resection. Patients with untreated early-stage non-small cell lung cancer, numbering 72, were the donors. Study-level points and caveats: Tumor mutation count correlated with how many alpha and beta TCRs expanded intratumorally.

The CDR3 runs 11 residues. V lost 6 bases, J lost 4 bases, and 8 bases lay in between. Germline-derived CDR1 and CDR2 are SQVTM and ANQGSEA. Each TCR cDNA molecule carried a unique molecular identifier. TCRdb processed the 5' RACE reads anew with MiXCR; each CDR3 protein has one entry. The sample comprises under 20,000 distinct CDR3 sequences, 5.7% of which are singletons, and around a tenth rests with the top ten. This sequence was found in a female donor with early-stage non-small cell lung cancer. V is TRBV29-1 and J is TRBJ2-3, with D unresolved. This material consisted of lung tumor tissue, taken at surgery. The CDR3 nucleotides are TGCAGCGTCCATCTCGCAGATACGCAGTATTTT. Protein product: CSVHLADTQYF.